This entry lists 10 T cell receptor beta chains sequenced from one sample in a study of cytomegalovirus exposure and HLA in healthy donors. With 60 Vbeta and 13 Jbeta primers, the PCR was carried out. Assay used: immunoSEQ multiplex PCR; TCRdb lists only in-frame clones, some missing. The data hold around 200,000 clones, with around 80% observed a single time. The sequenced sample was PBMCs. The receptors come from a man aged 50 to 60 in good health and CMV-seronegative.

The genes are TRBV6-5 and TRBJ2-2, with D possibly TRBD2 on 6 matching bases. V was clipped by 0 bases and J by 5 bases, with 13 bases between them. This CDR3 region has 16 residues. The germline CDR1 and CDR2 sequences are MNHEY and SVGAGI. The CDR3 is CASSYSGQGLTGELFF. The CDR3 DNA follows: TGTGCCAGCAGTTACTCCGGGCAGGGACTTACCGGGGAGCTGTTTTTT.

The chain is built from TRBV4-2 and TRBJ2-1, with TRBD2 matching over 14 bases. Germline CDR1 and CDR2: LGHNA and YNFKEQ. The CDR3 loop spans 21 amino acids. The junction had 20 bases not matched to a gene; V was cut back by 1 base and J by 9 bases. This CDR3 reads CASSQAGTSGSKYRDVSEQFF. The CDR3 DNA reads as TGTGCCAGCAGCCAAGCCGGGACTAGCGGGAGTAAATATCGGGATGTCAGTGAGCAGTTCTTC.

This chain joins TRBV7-6 and TRBJ2-3; D perhaps matches TRBD1 (5 bases). Germline CDR1 is SGHVS and CDR2 is FNYEAQ. The CDR3 covers 12 residues. Trimming pared 5 bases from V and 5 bases from J, leaving 8 bases between. This chain's CDR3 is CASSPREDTQYF. Here the CDR3 DNA reads TGTGCCAGCAGCCCCAGGGAAGATACGCAGTATTTT. Based on the CDR3 plus reference TRBV7-6 and TRBJ2-3, the full variable domain is GAGVSQSPRYKVTKRGQDVALRCDPISGHVSLYWYRQALGQGPEFLTYFNYEAQQDKSGLPNDRFSAERPEGSISTLTIQRTEQRDSAMYRCASSPREDTQYFGPGTRLTVL.

The gene calls are TRBV5-1 and TRBJ2-1; 10 bases line up with TRBD2. Trimming cost V 0 bases and J 3 bases; bases outside gene matches: 0. The CDR3 covers 15 residues. The germline gives CDR1 SGHRS, CDR2 YFSETQ. The CDR3 DNA reads as TGCGCCAGCAGCTTGGGGACTAGCGGCTACAATGAGCAGTTCTTC. Its protein is CASSLGTSGYNEQFF.

The chain recombines TRBV5-1 with TRBJ1-6; D gene ambiguous. V was pared by 0 bases and J by 7 bases, with 11 bases between. The CDR3 runs to 15 residues. Germline loops: CDR1 SGHRS, CDR2 YFSETQ. The CDR3 sequence: CASSLERSGNSPLHF. The CDR3 nucleotides are TGCGCCAGCAGCTTGGAGCGGTCCGGGAATTCACCCCTCCACTTT.

The chain joins TRBV12-5 to TRBJ2-7, with D perhaps matching TRBD1 (5 bases). This CDR3 spans 15 amino acids. CDR1 and CDR2 from the germline V gene are LGHNT and FRNRAP. V gave up 7 bases and J gave up 2 bases, with 18 bases separating them. This CDR3 reads CASAKGDTDTYEQYF. The CDR3 nucleotides read TGTGCTAGTGCAAAAGGGGATACAGATACCTACGAGCAGTACTTC.

The chain carries TRBV7-3 and TRBJ2-1; 7 bases agree with TRBD2. V lost 6 bases to trimming and J lost 3 bases; unmatched junction nucleotides: 5. Per germline, CDR1 SGHTA and CDR2 FQGTGA. This CDR3 contains 14 residues. This chain's CDR3 is CASRQGGSYNEQFF. CDR3 coding DNA: TGTGCCAGCAGGCAGGGCGGGAGCTACAATGAGCAGTTCTTC.

Remarks on this clone: Other DNA sequences of this sample code for an identical CDR3. The J gene is TRBJ2-3, the V gene TRBV5-1; 9 nucleotides align to TRBD1. Germline values: CDR1 SGHRS, CDR2 YFSETQ. V lost 3 bases to trimming and J lost 2 bases; unmatched junction nucleotides: 7. The CDR3 totals 16 residues. CDR3 amino acids: CASSSSGTGITDTQYF. Written as DNA, the CDR3 is TGCGCCAGCAGCTCATCCGGGACAGGGATCACAGATACGCAGTATTTT.

V is TRBV9 and J is TRBJ2-2; a possible D gene is TRBD1 (5 bases). The germline CDR1 and CDR2 sequences are SGDLS and YYNGEE. V was trimmed by 0 bases and J by 6 bases, leaving 12 bases between them. The CDR3 is 15 amino acids. The CDR3 is CASSVATGAAGELFF. CDR3 in DNA: TGTGCCAGCAGCGTAGCTACAGGAGCCGCCGGGGAGCTGTTTTTT.

Notes on this clone: The junction departs from the called germline gene at one end, perhaps through a read error. The chain links TRBV18 to TRBJ1-1; D might be TRBD1 (6 bases). Germline assignment: CDR1 KGHSH and CDR2 LQKENI. CDR3 length equals 21 residues. CDR3 sequence reads: CASSPRAFQGNPSRPNTEAFF. The CDR3 DNA sequence: TGTGCCAGCTCCCCACGCGCCTTTCAGGGGAACCCCTCTCGTCCGAACACTGAAGCTTTCTTT.